Below are 31 T cell receptor beta chains sequenced from a single sample in a study of graft-versus-host responses after intestinal transplantation. TCRdb's table, derived via immunoSEQ multiplex PCR, lists solely in-frame clones and lacks some. This table holds 80,000 to 95,000 clones, 75% to 95% found once. No antigen has been identified for these receptors. This specimen consisted of unstimulated CD8+ T cells sorted from spleen or lymph node cells, obtained before intestinal transplant. The receptors come from a human donor who received an intestinal transplant.

This clone appeared a single time. The chain is built from TRBV6-1 and TRBJ2-7; D gene uncertain. V gave up 8 bases and J gave up 0 bases, with 2 bases separating them. Germline CDR1 MNHNS, CDR2 SASEGT. This CDR3 region has 10 residues. The CDR3, as DNA: TGTGCCAGCGGCTCCTACGAGCAGTACTTC. Translated: CASGSYEQYF.

The genes are TRBV9 and TRBJ2-7; perhaps TRBD2 as D (5 bases). V was clipped by 2 bases and J by 3 bases, with 9 bases between them. This CDR3 has 13 residues. Germline values: CDR1 SGDLS, CDR2 YYNGEE. CDR3 residues: CASSVDGDYEQYF. For the CDR3, the DNA is TGTGCCAGCAGCGTCGACGGGGACTACGAGCAGTACTTC.

This clone was detected only once. J is TRBJ2-5 and V is TRBV9; TRBD2 aligns across 7 bases. The J segment lost 1 base and the V segment lost 4 bases, leaving 7 bases of the junction unmatched. The CDR3 loop spans 15 amino acids. The V gene's germline CDR1 is SGDLS and CDR2 YYNGEE. The CDR3 loop is CASSPGSGGQETQYF. CDR3 DNA: TGTGCCAGCAGCCCAGGCTCGGGGGGCCAAGAGACCCAGTACTTC. Using reference TRBV9 and TRBJ2-5 for the parts outside the CDR3, the full variable domain is DSGVTQTPKHLITATGQRVTLRCSPRSGDLSVYWYQQSLDQGLQFLIQYYNGEERAKGNILERFSAQQFPDLHSELNLSSLELGDSALYFCASSPGSGGQETQYFGPGTRLLVL.

The J gene is TRBJ1-5, the V gene TRBV6-1, with D maybe TRBD1 (5 bases). Germline loops: CDR1 MNHNS, CDR2 SASEGT. The length of the CDR3 is 16 residues. V lost 4 bases and J lost 7, with 20 bases in between. The DNA of the CDR3 is TGTGCCAGCAGTGGGGGTGGTGTCTACTCAGGGCAGCCCCAGCATTTT. This translates into CASSGGGVYSGQPQHF.

This clone has only one observation. The chain recombines TRBV15 with TRBJ2-7; D call uncertain. The V end was cut by 0 bases, the J end by 4 bases, with 7 bases between. The CDR3 runs to 13 residues. Looked up from germline, CDR1 is LNHNV and CDR2 is YYDKDF (reference sequence). The CDR3 sequence is CATSRDLSYEQYF. CDR3 sequence (DNA): TGTGCCACCAGCAGAGATCTCTCGTACGAGCAGTACTTC.

V usage is TRBV27 and J usage is TRBJ2-1; TRBD2 matches at 12 bases. The trim removed 7 bases at V and 6 bases at J, leaving 1 base unmatched. This CDR3 comprises 13 residues. Germline-derived CDR1 and CDR2 are MNHEY and SMNVEV (reference sequence). The CDR3 nucleotides are TGTGCCAGCAAGGGACTAGCGGGCAATGAGCAGTTCTTC. It specifies CASKGLAGNEQFF.

The chain recombines TRBV2 with TRBJ2-1, with 10 bases matching TRBD1. This CDR3 is 15 amino acids long. CDR1 is SNHLY, CDR2 FYNNEI, per germline. V was pared by 7 bases and J by 3 bases, with 6 bases of the junction left unmatched. The CDR3 region has the DNA TGTGCCAGCACTCCGGGACAGGGGCACTACAATGAGCAGTTCTTC. Its translation: CASTPGQGHYNEQFF.

The chain employs TRBV13 and TRBJ2-7; the D is unclear. The CDR3 is 11 amino acids. The ends were cut back, 4 bases at V and 3 bases at J, with 4 bases in the middle. Germline-derived CDR1 and CDR2 are PRHDT and FYEKMQ (reference sequence). The CDR3 nucleotides read TGTGCCAGCAGCTCCAACTACGAGCAGTACTTC. Its protein product is CASSSNYEQYF.

The J gene is TRBJ2-1, the V gene TRBV7-3; the D gene is possibly TRBD2 (6 bases). The CDR3 is 15 amino acids. Trimming cost V 5 bases and J 7 bases, with 18 bases left between them. Germline V CDR1 and CDR2: SGHTA, FQGTGA. CDR3 nucleotide sequence: TGTGCCAGCAGCCCTTCCTCAATTGGAGGGAATGAGCAGTTCTTC. Protein sequence: CASSPSSIGGNEQFF.

DNA for the CDR3: TGTGCCAGCAGTGTTTTATTGAACACCGGGGAGCTGTTTTTT. Its protein product is CASSVLLNTGELFF. The chain recombines TRBV6-1 with TRBJ2-2; unclear D gene. Germline CDR1 is MNHNS and CDR2 is SASEGT. CDR3 length: 14 residues. With 4 bases removed from V and 1 base from J, the gap between germline ends came to 7 bases.

This clone was seen a handful of times. The gene calls are TRBV10-3 and TRBJ2-7; weak D call: TRBD1 (6 bases). The CDR3 is 14 residues long. Per germline, CDR1 ENHRY and CDR2 SYGVKD. The V end lost 1 base, the J end lost 1 base, and 8 bases lay between the germline ends. CDR3 residues: CAISEFRGSYEQYF. Here the CDR3 DNA reads TGTGCCATCAGTGAGTTCAGGGGATCCTACGAGCAGTACTTC.

V gene TRBV5-6 combines with J gene TRBJ2-7, with D possibly TRBD2 on 6 matching bases. The CDR3 is 14 amino acids. Trimming took 0 bases from V and 4 from J, leaving 11 bases between them. Germline CDR1 reads SGHDT; CDR2 reads YYEEEE. CDR3 DNA sequence: TGTGCCAGCAGCTTGGGGTTTGGAGGGTACGAGCAGTACTTC. Translating gives CASSLGFGGYEQYF.

This clone was detected once. The rearrangement links TRBV5-5 to TRBJ2-5; possibly TRBD1 for D (5 bases). The CDR3 is 15 amino acids. Looked up from germline, CDR1 is SGHKS and CDR2 is YYEKEE (reference sequence). Trimming took 0 bases from V and 0 from J, leaving 9 bases between them. The CDR3 coding sequence is TGTGCCAGCAGCTTGGTAGGGGCCCACCAAGAGACCCAGTACTTC. It encodes CASSLVGAHQETQYF.

CDR3 sequence reads: CASSLEAASTDTQYF. Here the CDR3 DNA reads TGTGCCAGCAGCTTGGAGGCAGCTAGCACAGATACGCAGTATTTT. The chain joins TRBV5-4 to TRBJ2-3; no clear D. The length of the CDR3 is 15 residues. Germline CDR1 SGHNT, CDR2 YYREEE (reference sequence). V shed 0 bases and J shed 0 bases, with 8 bases lying between them.

V gene TRBV21-1 combines with J gene TRBJ1-2; the table gives TRBD1 as D, unverified against the DNA. TRBV21-1 is designated a pseudogene. The CDR3 sequence is 14 residues long. In DNA, the CDR3 is TGTGCCAGCAGCAAAGTGGGCAGCTTCTATGGCTACACCTTC. This codes for CASSKVGSFYGYTF.

J is TRBJ2-1 and V is TRBV11-2, with TRBD1 matching 8 bases. V was pared by 0 bases and J by 8 bases, with 6 bases of the junction left unmatched. The CDR3 contains 15 residues. Germline CDR1 is SGHAT and CDR2 is FQNNGV. The CDR3 here is CASSLEAGGWYEQFF. In nucleotides, the CDR3 is TGTGCCAGCAGCTTAGAGGCAGGGGGCTGGTATGAGCAGTTCTTC.

The V and J genes are TRBV19 and TRBJ1-3; D is uncertain. V lost 3 bases, J lost 0 bases, and 9 bases lay in between. The germline gives CDR1 LNHDA, CDR2 SQIVND (reference sequence). This CDR3 spans 15 amino acids. CDR3 amino acids: CASSIRALSGNTIYF. The CDR3 coding sequence is TGTGCCAGTAGTATCCGTGCCCTCTCTGGAAACACCATATATTTT.

The rearrangement joins TRBV5-1 to TRBJ1-6; a possible D gene is TRBD1 (5 bases). The germline V gene has CDR1 SGHRS and CDR2 YFSETQ. Deletions cut 4 bases from V and 12 bases from J, with 17 bases between. This CDR3 spans 14 amino acids. The CDR3, as DNA: TGCGCCAGCAGCGAATACCACAGGAATGGACCCCTCCACTTT. This codes for CASSEYHRNGPLHF.

The genes are TRBV7-3 and TRBJ2-1, with D perhaps given as TRBD1 or TRBD2 (6 bases each). Trimming left V 3 bases short and J 5 bases short, with 17 bases between. CDR1 is SGHTA and CDR2 is FQGTGA in the germline V gene. The CDR3 is 16 residues long. CDR3 coding DNA: TGTGCCAGCAGCTTCGGGGCCGGGGGCCGAAACAATGAGCAGTTCTTC. Amino acids: CASSFGAGGRNNEQFF.

This chain connects TRBV30 to TRBJ1-2; 7 positions agree with TRBD1. The V segment lost 8 bases and the J segment 3 bases; nucleotides outside the gene matches: 6. This CDR3 is built from 12 residues. The germline V gene has CDR1 GTSNPN and CDR2 SVGIG (reference sequence). CDR3 sequence: CAGPGGDYGYTF. In DNA form, the CDR3 reads TGTGCCGGACCAGGGGGTGACTATGGCTACACCTTC.

The rearrangement uses TRBV7-9 and TRBJ1-3; D perhaps matches TRBD1 (5 bases). This CDR3 is built from 17 residues. Per the germline V gene, CDR1 is SEHNR and CDR2 is FQNEAQ (reference sequence). Trimming cost V 5 bases and J 0 bases, with 17 bases left between them. CDR3 bases: TGTGCCAGCAGCCCACCTTTACTGGGGGGCTCTGGAAACACCATATATTTT. Translated, it gives CASSPPLLGGSGNTIYF.

The rearrangement links TRBV27 to TRBJ1-5; 7 bases align to TRBD1. Unmatched junction bases numbered 19, after V lost 3 bases and J lost 2 bases. CDR1 and CDR2 (germline): MNHEY, SMNVEV (reference sequence). The CDR3 consists of 20 residues. The DNA for the CDR3 is TGTGCCAGCAGTTTCATACCCCCCCGGACAGGCCCTGGGGGCAATCAGCCCCAGCATTTT. The encoded protein is CASSFIPPRTGPGGNQPQHF.

The chain recombines TRBV6-5 with TRBJ1-2; the D gene is possibly TRBD1 (6 bases). Deletions cut 5 bases from V and 2 bases from J, with 12 bases between. Germline assignment: CDR1 MNHEY and CDR2 SVGAGI. This CDR3 is built from 14 residues. Here the CDR3 DNA reads TGTGCCAGCAGTAACAGGGTACGGAACTATGGCTACACCTTC. As protein: CASSNRVRNYGYTF.

This rearrangement joins TRBV19 to TRBJ1-5; TRBD1 matches at 11 bases. The junction had 13 bases not matched to a gene; V was cut back by 6 bases and J by 0 bases. Germline V gives CDR1 LNHDA, CDR2 SQIVND (reference sequence). The CDR3 extends over 19 amino acids. Here the CDR3 reads CASRTGTGGPDYSNQPQHF. The CDR3 nucleotides are TGTGCCAGTAGGACCGGGACAGGGGGTCCCGATTATAGCAATCAGCCCCAGCATTTT.

The chain is built from TRBV7-9 and TRBJ2-1, with TRBD2 identical over 9 bases. This CDR3 region has 14 residues. Germline V gives CDR1 SEHNR, CDR2 FQNEAQ (reference sequence). Trimming removed 3 bases from V and 6 bases from J; junction bases left unmatched: 3. CDR3 loop: CASSFSGGINEQFF. In DNA form, the CDR3 reads TGTGCCAGCAGCTTTAGCGGGGGCATCAATGAGCAGTTCTTC.

With regard to this clone: Other DNA sequences in this sample translate to the same CDR3. The chain recombines TRBV9 with TRBJ1-5; unclear D gene. Trimming took off 0 bases at V and 0 bases at J, with 7 bases between the two ends. The CDR3 extends over 15 amino acids. In germline, CDR1 is SGDLS, CDR2 YYNGEE. CDR3 in DNA: TGTGCCAGCAGCGTAGGCGGGAATAGCAATCAGCCCCAGCATTTT. The encoded protein is CASSVGGNSNQPQHF.

The CDR3 reads CASRGTGAYNEQFF. CDR3 nucleotide sequence: TGTGCCAGCAGGGGGACAGGGGCTTACAATGAGCAGTTCTTC. The rearrangement uses TRBV11-2 and TRBJ2-1; 10 positions agree with TRBD1. This CDR3 has 14 residues. Germline loops: CDR1 SGHAT, CDR2 FQNNGV. After removal of 6 bases from V and 4 bases from J, the junction contained 3 bases not matched to a gene.

V is TRBV11-2 and J is TRBJ1-1, with D perhaps matching TRBD1 (5 bases). CDR1 is SGHAT and CDR2 is FQNNGV in the germline V gene. The ends were cut back, 4 bases at V and 3 bases at J, with 12 bases in the middle. The CDR3 runs 14 residues. CDR3 DNA: TGTGCCAGCAGCTACGAAAGGGGATACACTGAAGCTTTCTTT. Residues: CASSYERGYTEAFF.

This clone appeared once. The gene calls are TRBV11-2 and TRBJ2-4; 11 bases fit TRBD2. CDR1 is SGHAT, CDR2 FQNNGV, per germline. Trimming took 1 base from V and 8 from J; bases not matched to a gene: 1. The CDR3 runs 14 residues. The CDR3 DNA reads as TGTGCCAGCAGCTTAGCTAGCGGGGGGTACATTCAGTACTTC. It translates to CASSLASGGYIQYF.

V usage is TRBV27 and J usage is TRBJ2-2, with 10 bases that match TRBD2. The CDR3 totals 15 residues. Per the germline V gene, CDR1 is MNHEY and CDR2 is SMNVEV (reference sequence). The V segment lost 7 bases and the J segment 1 base; nucleotides outside the gene matches: 3. The CDR3 nucleotides are TGTGCCAGCACGTTAGCGGGAGGGAACACCGGGGAGCTGTTTTTT. As protein: CASTLAGGNTGELFF.

The V and J genes are TRBV28 and TRBJ1-5, with TRBD1 identical over 7 bases. The V and J ends lost 3 bases and 1 base, in that order; junction bases with no gene match: 3. The CDR3 runs to 15 residues. Per germline, CDR1 MDHEN and CDR2 SYDVKM. The DNA of the CDR3 is TGTGCCAGCAGTTTTTACAGGGGCAGCAATCAGCCCCAGCATTTT. This translates into CASSFYRGSNQPQHF.